What follows is one T cell receptor (beta chain) and its context. This sample is drawn from a study of CD8+ T cells in alopecia areata. Trimming removed 3 bases from V and 2 bases from J, with 5 bases in between. The germline V gene encodes CDR1 MNHEY and CDR2 SVGAGI. The CDR3 is made up of 14 amino acids. Documented treatment: oral pan-JAK inhibitor, 5-10 mg twice daily. Extracted RNA was reverse transcribed into cDNA, the sequencing template. TCRdb's copy holds only in-frame clones and misses some; the assay was immunoSEQ multiplex PCR. The sample has about 270,000 clones; 60% are singletons. The receptor comes from a human donor with alopecia areata. Sample: CD4+ T cells sorted from blood, taken between weeks 51 and 52, from a patient treated with tofacitinib. This chain joins TRBV6-5 and TRBJ2-6; D call uncertain. The CDR3 here is CASSYLTGANVLTF. CDR3 DNA sequence: TGTGCCAGCAGTTATCTGACTGGGGCCAACGTCCTGACTTTC.